This T cell receptor (beta chain) was sequenced for a study of cytomegalovirus exposure and HLA in healthy donors. The repertoire was sequenced with immunoSEQ multiplex PCR; TCRdb's copy has only in-frame clones and lacks some. This sample yields roughly 150,000 clones, of which over 90% are seen a single time; about 2% belongs to the top ten. The ends were cut back, 2 bases at V and 6 bases at J, with 8 bases in the middle. The CDR3 covers 13 residues. The germline V gene encodes CDR1 SGHNT and CDR2 YYREEE (reference sequence). This clonotype originated in a man younger than 35 in good health and CMV-seropositive. The chain joins TRBV5-4 to TRBJ2-2; D is undetermined. Sequences were obtained from PBMCs. This chain's CDR3 is CASSFESSGELFF. In nucleotides, the CDR3 is TGTGCCAGCAGCTTCGAGAGTTCCGGGGAGCTGTTTTTT.